This TCR beta chain appears in the sequencing data of a study of CD8 T cells in ankylosing spondylitis. For this clonotype: Its antigen remains unidentified.

Broader study findings: What appeared characteristic of ankylosing spondylitis blood was a TCR beta motif of eight or nine highly homologous variants.

In making TCR beta libraries, quantitative 5'-RACE with molecular barcodes was used. TCRdb processed the 5' RACE reads anew with MiXCR; each CDR3 protein has one entry. The sample lists about 310,000 distinct CDR3 sequences; around 21% were seen once. V was cut by 4 bases and J by 0 bases, with 15 bases left in between. The CDR3 is 16 residues long. Germline V gives CDR1 SGHAT, CDR2 FQNNGV. The TCR sequence derives from a female donor with ankylosing spondylitis or in good health (not recorded which). The sample taken for sequencing was blood, either unsorted or a sorted T cell fraction (not recorded which). This chain links TRBV11-2 with TRBJ1-1; D is undetermined. The CDR3 DNA reads TGTGCCAGCAGCTCGTCCCTACAGCGAATGAACACTGAAGCTTTCTTT. It yields the protein CASSSSLQRMNTEAFF. Drawing the rest from reference TRBV11-2 and TRBJ1-1, the complete variable domain is EAGVAQSPRYKIIEKRQSVAFWCNPISGHATLYWYQQILGQGPKLLIQFQNNGVVDDSQLPKDRFSAERLKGVDSTLKIQPAKLEDSAVYLCASSSSLQRMNTEAFFGQGTRLTVV.